The 22 T cell receptor beta chains in this list originate from one sample, sequenced in a study of blood T cell repertoires in COVID-19. Repertoires were generated with immunoSEQ multiplex PCR, while TCRdb's copy carries only in-frame clones and drops some. The data show 150,000 to 200,000 clones, with around 87% seen just once and 0.99% held by the top ten. The sample was peripheral blood. These receptors all stem from a man aged 18 to 29 with acute or convalescent COVID-19.

The chain is built from TRBV19 and TRBJ1-2; TRBD1 matches 7 bases. This CDR3 has 13 amino acids. Looked up from germline, CDR1 is LNHDA and CDR2 is SQIVND (reference sequence). The V gene end was trimmed by 5 bases and the J gene end by 4 bases; junction bases not matched to a gene: 4. The CDR3: CASSPQGGYGYTF. Written as DNA, the CDR3 is TGTGCCAGTAGTCCTCAGGGGGGCTATGGCTACACCTTC.

This chain joins TRBV30 and TRBJ1-2; the D gene is possibly TRBD1 (5 bases). This CDR3 has 12 residues. Between the trimmed V and J ends, which lost 2 bases and 4 bases, there was a span of 8 bases. Germline V lookup: CDR1 GTSNPN, CDR2 SVGIG (reference sequence). As DNA, the CDR3 is TGTGCCTGGAGTTTGCAGGGCTATGGCTACACCTTC. It translates to CAWSLQGYGYTF.

The chain carries TRBV4-1 and TRBJ1-3; possible D gene TRBD1, 5 bases. CDR1 is MGHRA and CDR2 is YSYEKL in the germline V gene. This CDR3 contains 15 residues. V dropped 4 bases and J dropped 4 bases, with 14 bases sitting between them. The CDR3, as DNA: TGCGCCAGCAGCCCAAAGCAGGGATCGGGAAACACCATATATTTT. It yields the protein CASSPKQGSGNTIYF.

The genes are TRBV19 and TRBJ2-3; TRBD2 matches 8 bases. The germline gives CDR1 LNHDA, CDR2 SQIVND (reference sequence). The CDR3 has 15 residues. The J segment lost 5 bases and the V segment lost 3 bases, leaving 7 bases of the junction unmatched. For the CDR3, the DNA is TGTGCCAGTAGTATGAACGGGGGGGCTGTAGATACGCAGTATTTT. This gives the protein CASSMNGGAVDTQYF.

CDR3 nucleotides: TGTGCCAGCAAGCAGGGCAATCGATCACCCCTCCACTTT. It translates to CASKQGNRSPLHF. The rearrangement joins TRBV25-1 to TRBJ1-6; D perhaps matches TRBD1 (5 bases). The ends were cut back, 7 bases at V and 10 bases at J, with 14 bases in the middle. CDR3 length: 13 residues. Germline V CDR1 and CDR2: MGHDK, SYGVNS.

The gene calls are TRBV20-1 and TRBJ2-3, with unresolved D. The V end was cut by 1 base, the J end by 14 bases, with 10 bases between. Germline values: CDR1 DFQATT, CDR2 SNEGSKA (reference sequence). This CDR3 is 10 amino acids long. The DNA of the CDR3 is TGCAGTGCTAGAGGCCTCAGGCGGTATTTT. Translating it yields CSARGLRRYF.

This clone has just one count. V gene TRBV5-1 combines with J gene TRBJ1-2; 8 nucleotides align to TRBD1. Germline V lookup: CDR1 SGHRS, CDR2 YFSETQ. Trimming took 3 bases from V and 7 from J; bases not matched to a gene: 2. The CDR3 covers 12 residues. CDR3 amino acids: CASSYQGAGYTF. CDR3 bases: TGCGCCAGCAGCTACCAGGGGGCTGGCTACACCTTC.

The rearrangement links TRBV2 to TRBJ2-5, with D possibly being TRBD1 (6 bases). CDR3 length equals 14 residues. The V end was cut by 0 bases, the J end by 5 bases, with 10 bases between. Germline loops: CDR1 SNHLY, CDR2 FYNNEI. In DNA form, the CDR3 reads TGTGCCAGCAGTGAAGCGCAGGGGATTGAGACCCAGTACTTC. This gives the protein CASSEAQGIETQYF.

V and J are TRBV7-9 and TRBJ2-2; no definite D call. Germline V CDR1 and CDR2: SEHNR, FQNEAQ (reference sequence). V dropped 5 bases and J dropped 1 base, with 8 bases sitting between them. This CDR3 is 14 amino acids long. This CDR3 reads CASSKAQNTGELFF. The CDR3 DNA is TGTGCCAGCAGCAAAGCACAGAACACCGGGGAGCTGTTTTTT.

CDR3 nucleotides: TGTGCCAGCAGTTTATCGGGTTTTGATAATTCACCCCTCCACTTT. Its translation: CASSLSGFDNSPLHF. The rearrangement links TRBV28 to TRBJ1-6; D remains ambiguous. The germline V and J ends were trimmed by 1 base and 5 bases, with 9 bases remaining between them. There are 15 residues in the CDR3. The germline V gene has CDR1 MDHEN and CDR2 SYDVKM.

The rearrangement uses TRBV2 and TRBJ2-5; a possible D gene is TRBD1 (6 bases). In germline, CDR1 is SNHLY, CDR2 FYNNEI. V lost 4 bases and J 1 base, leaving 10 bases between the germline ends. The CDR3 spans 14 residues. This CDR3 is CASSVTTGQETQYF. CDR3 sequence (DNA): TGTGCCAGCAGTGTAACGACAGGCCAAGAGACCCAGTACTTC.

The chain combines TRBV9 with TRBJ1-4; 7 bases line up with TRBD1. Losses at the gene ends were 4 bases for V and 3 bases for J; bases not matched to a gene: 6. The V gene's germline CDR1 is SGDLS and CDR2 YYNGEE. This CDR3 region has 15 residues. CDR3 loop: CASSSRDRANEKLFF. CDR3 nucleotide sequence: TGTGCCAGCAGCTCCCGGGACAGAGCTAATGAAAAACTGTTTTTT.

The CDR3 bases are TGCAGCGTGGTGGGGACAGGGTACTCCTACAATGAGCAGTTCTTC. It is translated as CSVVGTGYSYNEQFF. V and J are TRBV29-1 and TRBJ2-1, with TRBD1 matching 9 bases. J lost 0 bases, V lost 6 bases, and 6 bases had no gene match. Per germline, CDR1 SQVTM and CDR2 ANQGSEA. The CDR3 covers 15 residues.

The chain carries TRBV4-1 and TRBJ1-1; D unclear. This CDR3 region has 16 residues. CDR1 and CDR2 (germline): MGHRA, YSYEKL. The germline V and J ends were trimmed by 2 bases and 4 bases, with 17 bases remaining between them. The CDR3: CASSQTALTPFTEAFF. The CDR3 bases are TGCGCCAGCAGCCAAACCGCGCTCACCCCCTTCACTGAAGCTTTCTTT.

The table lists this clone with a count of one. Written as DNA, the CDR3 is TGTGCCAGCAGTCACAATCCAGGACTAGCGGGGGGCGTTACCCGCGAGCAGTACTTC. Protein: CASSHNPGLAGGVTREQYF. This chain joins TRBV6-2 or TRBV6-3 and TRBJ2-7; 14 bases fit TRBD2. CDR1 and CDR2 from the germline V gene are MNHEY and SVGEGT. The CDR3 length is 19 residues. The ends lost 5 bases at V and 6 bases at J; junction bases unmatched: 18.

This clone showed up just once. The V call is TRBV30, the J call TRBJ2-7; D unclear. Per the germline V gene, CDR1 is GTSNPN and CDR2 is SVGIG (reference sequence). The length of the CDR3 is 13 residues. V was trimmed by 0 bases and J by 3 bases, leaving 9 bases between them. The CDR3 bases are TGTGCCTGGAGTGTACTTCCCAACTACGAGCAGTACTTC. It yields the protein CAWSVLPNYEQYF. Supplemented by reference TRBV30 and TRBJ2-7, the full variable domain reads SQTIHQWPATLVQPVGSPLSLECTVEGTSNPNLYWYRQAAGRGLQLLFYSVGIGQISSEVPQNLSASRPQDRQFILSSKKLLLSDSGFYLCAWSVLPNYEQYFGPGTRLTVT.

This sequence joins TRBV24-1 and TRBJ2-3, with D unclear. There are 14 residues in the CDR3. The germline V gene has CDR1 KGHDR and CDR2 SFDVKD. The V and J ends lost 1 base and 4 bases respectively, with 8 bases between them. The CDR3 region has the DNA TGTGCCACCAGTGATTTTTCTGTTTCAGATACGCAGTATTTT. Its translation: CATSDFSVSDTQYF.

The rearrangement joins TRBV7-9 to TRBJ1-4; D is undetermined. This CDR3 spans 14 amino acids. The V end lost 6 bases, the J end lost 4 bases, and 12 bases lay between the germline ends. Germline loops: CDR1 SEHNR, CDR2 FQNEAQ (reference sequence). The CDR3: CASSLQTGNEKLFF. DNA for the CDR3: TGTGCCAGCAGTCTCCAGACGGGTAATGAAAAACTGTTTTTT.

V is TRBV12-3 or TRBV12-4 and J is TRBJ1-2; D unclear. V lost 4 bases to trimming and J lost 7 bases, with 13 bases between them. CDR3 length: 13 residues. Here the CDR3 reads CASSYDTASGYTF. Written as DNA, the CDR3 is TGTGCCAGCAGTTATGACACTGCCTCTGGCTACACCTTC.

The CDR3 loop reads CAIRGGSGQGVDTQYF. The CDR3 DNA sequence: TGTGCCATCAGGGGGGGTTCAGGACAGGGTGTAGATACGCAGTATTTT. The chain has TRBV10-3 and TRBJ2-3; 8 nucleotides align to TRBD1. The CDR3 has 16 amino acids. Germline-derived CDR1 and CDR2 are ENHRY and SYGVKD. V dropped 6 bases and J dropped 5; count of bases not matched to a gene: 13.

This clone has a single count. V gene TRBV5-5 combines with J gene TRBJ2-2, with TRBD1 matching over 7 bases. There are 17 residues in the CDR3. J was trimmed by 0 bases and V by 3 bases; bases with no gene match: 8. In germline, CDR1 is SGHKS, CDR2 YYEKEE (reference sequence). This chain's CDR3 is CASSWGQYNTNTGELFF. The CDR3 DNA reads as TGTGCCAGCAGCTGGGGACAGTACAATACGAACACCGGGGAGCTGTTTTTT.

On this clone: The same CDR3 also results from other DNA sequences found in this sample. V is TRBV19 and J is TRBJ1-3; 10 bases match TRBD1. This CDR3 has 15 amino acids. CDR1 and CDR2 from the germline V gene are LNHDA and SQIVND (reference sequence). Trimming removed 3 bases from V and 3 bases from J; junction bases left unmatched: 2. Written as DNA, the CDR3 is TGTGCCAGTAGTATCGACAGGGGGCGTGGAAACACCATATATTTT. As protein: CASSIDRGRGNTIYF.